This TCR beta chain was identified during a study of shared clonotypes between healthy human individuals. Per the original methods: ImmunoSEQ output held junction-only sequences without quality scores, so filtering differed. Libraries were prepared by immunoSEQ multiplex PCR; TCRdb keeps only in-frame clonotypes and omits some of them. V, J and clone size reflect that table, while D and trimming were determined from the DNA. The sample lists around 550,000 clones, about 95% occurring once. Study-level points and caveats: About 5% of naive CD4 clonotypes were shared across a few donors.

About this clone: As yet, its antigen is unknown.

CDR1 is MNHEY and CDR2 is SMNVEV in the germline V gene (reference sequence). Trimming stripped 6 bases from V and 8 bases from J, with 14 bases between. This CDR3 comprises 13 residues. Sequenced material: naive CD4+ T cells sorted from blood. This sample's subset: CD45RA+ positively selected. The sequence was collected from a woman between 25 and 40 years old in good health. V and J are TRBV27 and TRBJ2-1; tentative D call: TRBD2 (5 bases). DNA of the CDR3: TGTGCCAGCAGCCTAACTAGACGCCATGAGCAGTTCTTC. Translating it yields CASSLTRRHEQFF.